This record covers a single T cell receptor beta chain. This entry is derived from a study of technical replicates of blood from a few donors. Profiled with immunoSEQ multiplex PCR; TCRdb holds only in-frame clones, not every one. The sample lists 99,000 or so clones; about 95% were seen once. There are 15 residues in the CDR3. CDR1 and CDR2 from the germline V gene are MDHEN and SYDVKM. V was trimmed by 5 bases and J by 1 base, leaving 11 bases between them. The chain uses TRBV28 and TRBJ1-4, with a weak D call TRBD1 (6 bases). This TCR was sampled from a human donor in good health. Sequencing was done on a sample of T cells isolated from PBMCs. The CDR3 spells CASSPGQLTNEKLFF. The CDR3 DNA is TGTGCCAGCAGTCCCGGACAGTTAACTAATGAAAAACTGTTTTTT. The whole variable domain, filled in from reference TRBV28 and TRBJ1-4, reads DVKVTQSSRYLVKRTGEKVFLECVQDMDHENMFWYRQDPGLGLRLIYFSYDVKMKEKGDIPEGYSVSREKKERFSLILESASTNQTSMYLCASSPGQLTNEKLFFGSGTQLSVL.